Listed below are T cell receptor beta chains from one sample, sequenced in a study of naive and memory T cell subsets. One entry per CDR3 protein results from TCRdb running MiXCR on the UMI-ligation and nested PCR reads. The table lists 7,900 or so distinct CDR3 sequences, less than 35% of them singletons. The source material was CD8+ TEMRA cells from blood. The receptors were sampled from a human donor in good health. CDR3s include the opening cysteine and the closing phenylalanine or tryptophan. Fields, in order: CDR3 protein, CDR3 DNA, clone size, D gene, V gene, J gene. A D gene is named only where the DNA matches it firmly. The size entry is marked missing in some rows and otherwise reads once, few, many or a size class.

CDR3aa: CASSQEGCYNSPLHF
CDR3nt: TGCGCCAGCAGCCAAGAGGGATGTTATAATTCACCCCTCCACTTT
abundance: few
d_gene: .
v_gene: TRBV4-3
j_gene: TRBJ1-6

CDR3aa: CASSIDPGTNTEAFF
CDR3nt: TGTGCCAGTAGTATAGACCCCGGGACCAACACTGAAGCTTTCTTT
abundance: .
d_gene: .
v_gene: TRBV19
j_gene: TRBJ1-1

CDR3aa: CATSDFWGSTDTQYF
CDR3nt: TGTGCCACCAGTGATTTTTGGGGGAGCACAGATACGCAGTATTTT
abundance: few
d_gene: .
v_gene: TRBV24-1
j_gene: TRBJ2-3

CDR3aa: CSARGGQSNTEAFF
CDR3nt: TGCAGTGCTAGAGGTGGGCAGTCGAACACTGAAGCTTTCTTT
abundance: .
d_gene: .
v_gene: TRBV20-1
j_gene: TRBJ1-1

CDR3aa: CSVVPSGETQYF
CDR3nt: TGCAGCGTTGTGCCTAGCGGAGAGACCCAGTACTTC
abundance: .
d_gene: TRBD2
v_gene: TRBV29-1
j_gene: TRBJ2-5

CDR3aa: CAVPSGRSVNEQFF
CDR3nt: TGTGCCGTACCTAGCGGGAGGTCTGTCAATGAGCAGTTCTTC
abundance: .
d_gene: TRBD2
v_gene: TRBV2
j_gene: TRBJ2-1

CDR3aa: CASSWDQGTPYEQYF
CDR3nt: TGTGCCAGCAGCTGGGACCAGGGGACCCCCTACGAGCAGTACTTC
abundance: few
d_gene: .
v_gene: TRBV5-8
j_gene: TRBJ2-7

CDR3aa: CASSLGPWGQYF
CDR3nt: TGTGCCAGCAGCTTAGGACCTTGGGGGCAGTACTTC
abundance: .
d_gene: .
v_gene: TRBV7-9
j_gene: TRBJ2-7

CDR3aa: CASSYSAPFSTGDIQYF
CDR3nt: TGTGCCAGCAGTTACTCCGCTCCCTTCTCGACAGGGGACATTCAGTACTTC
abundance: .
d_gene: TRBD1
v_gene: TRBV6-6
j_gene: TRBJ2-4

CDR3aa: CASSLDRVDEQYF
CDR3nt: TGTGCCAGCAGCCTGGACAGGGTTGACGAGCAGTACTTC
abundance: .
d_gene: TRBD1
v_gene: TRBV12-3/TRBV12-4
j_gene: TRBJ2-7

CDR3aa: CASRDRPSNSPLHF
CDR3nt: TGTGCCAGCAGGGACAGACCTTCTAATTCACCCCTCCACTTT
abundance: few
d_gene: .
v_gene: TRBV28
j_gene: TRBJ1-6

CDR3aa: CSVEDGALNTQYF
CDR3nt: TGCAGCGTTGAAGATGGGGCCCTTAATACGCAGTATTTT
abundance: few
d_gene: .
v_gene: TRBV29-1
j_gene: TRBJ2-3

CDR3aa: CASSRQGPPYEQYF
CDR3nt: TGTGCCAGCAGTCGACAGGGGCCCCCCTACGAGCAGTACTTC
abundance: .
d_gene: TRBD1
v_gene: TRBV7-4
j_gene: TRBJ2-7

CDR3aa: CASSLGGLVRGGELFF
CDR3nt: TGTGCCAGCAGTTTAGGGGGTCTCGTTCGTGGCGGGGAGCTGTTTTTT
abundance: .
d_gene: .
v_gene: TRBV27
j_gene: TRBJ2-2

CDR3aa: CASSQEFTSFYEQYF
CDR3nt: TGTGCCAGCAGCCAAGAGTTCACATCATTCTACGAGCAGTACTTC
abundance: .
d_gene: .
v_gene: TRBV14
j_gene: TRBJ2-7

CDR3aa: CASSRLTSYNEQFF
CDR3nt: TGTGCCAGTAGTCGGCTAACCTCCTACAATGAGCAGTTCTTC
abundance: .
d_gene: .
v_gene: TRBV19
j_gene: TRBJ2-1

CDR3aa: CASSSAGLAVNEQFF
CDR3nt: TGTGCCAGCAGCTCCGCCGGACTAGCGGTGAATGAGCAGTTCTTC
abundance: few
d_gene: TRBD2
v_gene: TRBV7-9
j_gene: TRBJ2-1

CDR3aa: CASSPPGAQNTIYF
CDR3nt: TGTGCCAGCAGCCCGCCCGGGGCCCAAAACACCATATATTTT
abundance: .
d_gene: .
v_gene: TRBV12-3/TRBV12-4
j_gene: TRBJ1-3

CDR3aa: CASSPTRVRDEQYF
CDR3nt: TGTGCCAGCTCACCTACCAGGGTTCGGGACGAGCAGTACTTC
abundance: few
d_gene: .
v_gene: TRBV18
j_gene: TRBJ2-7

CDR3aa: CASSVGGSNQPQHF
CDR3nt: TGTGCCAGCAGCGTAGGTGGAAGTAATCAGCCCCAGCATTTT
abundance: .
d_gene: .
v_gene: TRBV9
j_gene: TRBJ1-5

CDR3aa: CASSMTGDEQYF
CDR3nt: TGTGCCAGCAGCATGACAGGTGACGAGCAGTACTTC
abundance: once
d_gene: .
v_gene: TRBV3-1
j_gene: TRBJ2-7

CDR3aa: CASSSGFWKLFF
CDR3nt: TGTGCCAGTAGTTCCGGCTTCTGGAAACTGTTTTTT
abundance: few
d_gene: .
v_gene: TRBV19
j_gene: TRBJ1-4

CDR3aa: CASSQEPREDYEQYF
CDR3nt: TGCGCCAGCAGCCAGGAACCAAGGGAGGACTACGAGCAGTACTTC
abundance: .
d_gene: .
v_gene: TRBV4-3
j_gene: TRBJ2-7

CDR3aa: CSVEHPTEAFF
CDR3nt: TGCAGCGTTGAGCACCCAACTGAAGCTTTCTTT
abundance: .
d_gene: .
v_gene: TRBV29-1
j_gene: TRBJ1-1

CDR3aa: CSATSWGGAEQYF
CDR3nt: TGCAGTGCTACTAGTTGGGGGGGGGCCGAGCAGTACTTC
abundance: few
d_gene: .
v_gene: TRBV20-1
j_gene: TRBJ2-7

CDR3aa: CASSFPGSEKAFF
CDR3nt: TGTGCCAGCAGCTTCCCAGGGTCGGAGAAAGCTTTCTTT
abundance: .
d_gene: .
v_gene: TRBV7-9
j_gene: TRBJ1-1

CDR3aa: CASSSRRTSYEQYF
CDR3nt: TGTGCCAGCAGTTCCAGACGGACTTCCTACGAGCAGTACTTC
abundance: .
d_gene: .
v_gene: TRBV6-6
j_gene: TRBJ2-7

CDR3aa: CASSQGRIAESYNEQFF
CDR3nt: TGCGCCAGCAGCCAAGGGAGGATAGCGGAGTCCTACAATGAGCAGTTCTTC
abundance: few
d_gene: .
v_gene: TRBV4-3
j_gene: TRBJ2-1

CDR3aa: CAVRQGNTGELFF
CDR3nt: TGTGCCGTACGACAGGGGAACACCGGGGAGCTGTTTTTT
abundance: few
d_gene: TRBD1
v_gene: TRBV12-3/TRBV12-4
j_gene: TRBJ2-2